A selection of T cell receptor beta chains follows, all from one sample in a study of blood T cell repertoires in COVID-19. The table came from immunoSEQ multiplex PCR; TCRdb's copy has only in-frame clones and leaves some out. Among approximately 140,000 clones listed, around 79% were seen once. The sample consisted of peripheral blood. The receptors originated from a man in his fifties or sixties with acute or convalescent COVID-19. Each CDR3 is given with its conserved first and last residue. D genes are given only for firm matches. Where a row states a size, it is once, few, many or the class of an expanded clone; other rows omit it.

TRBJ2-7 | 12 | . | TRBV29-1 | . | TGCAGCGCCCTCTTAGGAGGGGTCGAGCAGTACTTC | CSALLGGVEQYF
TRBJ2-3 | 16 | TRBD2 | TRBV5-4 | . | TGTGCCAGCAGCTCGTGGACTAGCGGGACCACAGATACGCAGTATTTT | CASSSWTSGTTDTQYF
TRBJ1-5 | 14 | . | TRBV28 | . | TGTGCCAGCAGTTTAGGTCCCAGAAATCAGCCCCAGCATTTT | CASSLGPRNQPQHF
TRBJ2-5 | 14 | . | TRBV2 | . | TGTGCCAGCAGTGAAGGGGGAGGCGGGGAGACCCAGTACTTC | CASSEGGGGETQYF
TRBJ1-3 | 15 | . | TRBV7-2 | . | TGTGCCAGCAGCTTAGCCAGCGCCTCTGGAAACACCATATATTTT | CASSLASASGNTIYF
TRBJ1-2 | 14 | . | TRBV5-8 | . | TGTGCCAGCAACCCGGGGGGGCTCCGCAGGGGCTACACCTTC | CASNPGGLRRGYTF
TRBJ2-5 | 15 | TRBD1 | TRBV24-1 | . | TGTGCCACCAGTGACCCTGGACAGGGCCGAGAGACCCAGTACTTC | CATSDPGQGRETQYF
TRBJ2-2 | 15 | TRBD1 | TRBV5-1 | . | TGCGCCAGCAGCTCTCAGGGGGCAGACACCGGGGAGCTGTTTTTT | CASSSQGADTGELFF
TRBJ2-1 | 15 | TRBD1 | TRBV6-2/TRBV6-3 | once | TGTGCCAGCAGTTACGAGGGGGCCCGGAGGAATGAGCAGTTCTTC | CASSYEGARRNEQFF
TRBJ2-3 | 18 | TRBD1 | TRBV5-1 | . | TGCGCCAGCAGCTTGGGGGACAGGGGGCCTCTTGGCACAGATACGCAGTATTTT | CASSLGDRGPLGTDTQYF
TRBJ1-3 | 14 | . | TRBV5-6 | . | TGTGCCAGCAGCCCGACAGGCTCTGGAAACACCATATATTTT | CASSPTGSGNTIYF
TRBJ1-2 | 13 | . | TRBV27 | . | TGTGCCAGCAGTTCCGGGAGAAACTATGGCTACACCTTC | CASSSGRNYGYTF
TRBJ1-5 | 14 | . | TRBV2 | once | TGTGCCAGCAGCCGGGAGGGGTACAATCAGCCCCAGCATTTT | CASSREGYNQPQHF
TRBJ2-7 | 14 | TRBD1 | TRBV9 | few | TGTGCCAGCAGCGCGGGACAGGGGGTGTACGAGCAGTACTTC | CASSAGQGVYEQYF
TRBJ2-2 | 15 | TRBD1 | TRBV19 | . | TGTGCCAGTAGACCGGGACAGGGGAGGACCGGGGAGCTGTTTTTT | CASRPGQGRTGELFF
TRBJ2-1 | 14 | TRBD1 | TRBV20-1 | . | TGCAGTGCTAGTTCGGACAGGGGAACCAATGAGCAGTTCTTC | CSASSDRGTNEQFF
TRBJ2-5 | 12 | . | TRBV12-3/TRBV12-4 | once | TGTGCCAGCAGTTACCAGGACGGGGCCCAGTACTTC | CASSYQDGAQYF
TRBJ2-7 | 15 | TRBD2 | TRBV7-7 | . | TGTGCTAGCAGCTTACTAGCGGGACCAAACTACGAGCAGTACTTC | CASSLLAGPNYEQYF
TRBJ2-2 | 16 | TRBD2 | TRBV30 | . | TGTGCCTGGAGTGTATTGAGCGGGAGAGGGACCGGGGAGCTGTTTTTT | CAWSVLSGRGTGELFF
TRBJ2-7 | 12 | . | TRBV10-3 | . | TGTGCCATCAGTGGAAACACCTACGAGCAGTACTTC | CAISGNTYEQYF
TRBJ2-7 | 15 | TRBD1 | TRBV6-5 | . | TGTGCCAGCAGTTACTCACAGGGGTTCTCCTACGAGCAGTACTTC | CASSYSQGFSYEQYF
TRBJ2-2 | 16 | . | TRBV5-4 | . | TGTGCCAGCAGCCCAGACCCCGTCCGGGGCACCGGGGAGCTGTTTTTT | CASSPDPVRGTGELFF
TRBJ2-2 | 16 | . | TRBV6-4 | . | TGTGCCAGCAGTGAGGCGGCAGGGCAGAACACCGGGGAGCTGTTTTTT | CASSEAAGQNTGELFF
TRBJ1-6 | 14 | TRBD1 | TRBV27 | . | TGTGCCACCAGGGGGGGTTCAACGAGTTCACCCCTCCACTTT | CATRGGSTSSPLHF
TRBJ1-5 | 14 | . | TRBV15 | . | TGTGCCACCAGCAGAGATAGAGGAGACCAGCCCCAGCATTTT | CATSRDRGDQPQHF
TRBJ2-7 | 11 | . | TRBV11-2 | . | TGTGCCAGCGGGGAGTCCTACGAGCAGTACTTC | CASGESYEQYF
TRBJ1-4 | 15 | TRBD1 | TRBV5-5 | few | TGTGCCAGCAGCTTAGGGACAGGGGGTAATGAAAAACTGTTTTTT | CASSLGTGGNEKLFF
TRBJ2-1 | 16 | TRBD2 | TRBV5-6 | few | TGTGCCAGCAGCTTGTTCCGGGAGGGCCCCTACAATGAGCAGTTCTTC | CASSLFREGPYNEQFF
TRBJ2-2 | 15 | . | TRBV13 | . | TGTGCCAGCAGCTTTACAGGGTCGGGCACCGGGGAGCTGTTTTTT | CASSFTGSGTGELFF
TRBJ1-5 | 16 | TRBD1 | TRBV30 | . | TGTGCCTGGGGTCCAGTTGGGACAGGGGAAGGTCAGCCCCAGCATTTT | CAWGPVGTGEGQPQHF
TRBJ2-1 | 14 | TRBD2 | TRBV29-1 | . | TGCAGCGTTGAAGGGGGGAGGGGAGGAGATGAGCAGTTCTTC | CSVEGGRGGDEQFF
TRBJ2-2 | 17 | TRBD1 | TRBV7-9 | . | TGTGCCAGCAGCTTAGGAGAGGGACAGCGGAACACCGGGGAGCTGTTTTTT | CASSLGEGQRNTGELFF
TRBJ2-7 | 18 | TRBD1 | TRBV4-1 | . | TGCGCCAGCAGCCAATTTACTCGTGTCGGGACAGGCCAGTACGAGCAGTACTTC | CASSQFTRVGTGQYEQYF
TRBJ1-2 | 13 | . | TRBV4-3 | . | TGCGCCAGCAGCCTGGACGGGAGGTTGGGCTACACCTTC | CASSLDGRLGYTF
TRBJ1-1 | 18 | TRBD1 | TRBV4-3 | many | TGCGCCAGCAGCCAAGATTTAGTCGGGACAGCCCTGAACACTGAAGCTTTCTTT | CASSQDLVGTALNTEAFF
TRBJ1-5 | 15 | TRBD1 | TRBV9 | . | TGTGCCAGCAGCCCTCAGGGACAGCGCAATCAGCCCCAGCATTTT | CASSPQGQRNQPQHF